This note documents a single T cell receptor (beta chain) sequence. This entry is derived from a study of T-cell reconstitution after alpha-beta-depleted transplantation in children. Trimming removed 2 bases from V and 3 bases from J; junction bases left unmatched: 14. The CDR3 is 18 amino acids. The germline gives CDR1 SGHTA, CDR2 FQGNSA. Unique molecular identifiers were incorporated during preparation of the TCRbeta library. TCRdb reanalysed the PCR reads using MiXCR and keeps one entry per CDR3 protein. The sample shows 500,000 to 650,000 distinct CDR3 sequences, more than 9.5% of them seen only once.

The clonotype was recovered from a female patient aged 2-15 years who had a stem cell transplant for aplastic anemia, so the T cells may come from the graft donor. The chain is built from TRBV7-2 and TRBJ2-7, with 9 bases matching TRBD1. The sample here was PBMCs, mostly from graft donor cells, taken 180 days after TCRalphabeta/CD19-depleted stem cell transplant. CDR3 in DNA: TGTGCCAGCAGCTTATCGAGAAGGGCGGGACAGGGAGTCTACGAGCAGTACGTC. Translation: CASSLSRRAGQGVYEQYV.